This entry lists 8 T cell receptor gamma chains sequenced from one sample in a study of γδ T cells in repeated Plasmodium falciparum infection. With CATT, TCRdb re-called clones from the multiplex PCR reads. The sample has 27,000 or so gamma-chain clones; over 1.1% are singletons. Flow sorting of PBMC yielded separate Vgamma9/Vdelta2+ and Vdelta2-negative gammadelta T cell populations for bulk repertoire analysis. The specimen was gamma-delta T cells from blood. Every receptor here comes from a pool of human donors (malaria-infected and uninfected, not separated).

About this clone itself: This DNA's translation differs at residue 19 from TCRdb's protein, which comes from a much larger clone; a read error is likely, and the protein shown is translated from the DNA. The chain carries TRGV9 and TRGJP1. TCRdb offers no J gene call, so here the DNA was matched to germline to obtain one. CDR1 is GITISATS and CDR2 is ISYDGTV in the germline V gene (reference sequence). Trimming cost V 2 bases and J 15 bases; bases outside gene matches: 33. This CDR3 is built from 20 residues. The CDR3 reads CALWEAPTRQQELGKKIKIF. The CDR3 coding sequence is TGTGCCTTGTGGGAGGCCCCGACCCGTCAACAAGAGTTGGGCAAAAAAATCAAGATATTT.

This clone has a handful of counts. This likely came from a read error, as a far larger clone is one base away. The same CDR3 can be traced to other DNA sequences in this sample. V is TRGV9 and J is TRGJP1. The CDR3 has 12 amino acids. Germline-derived CDR1 and CDR2 are GITISATS and ISYDGTV (reference sequence). The chain's CDR3 is CALWEPSWFKIF. The CDR3 DNA is TGTGCTTTGTGGGAACCCAGTTGGTTCAAGATATTT.

This clone has ten or more counts. This specimen includes other DNA sequences encoding the same CDR3. The chain links TRGV8 to TRGJ1 or TRGJ2. Germline V gene sequence: CDR1 VENAVY, CDR2 YDSYNSRV. Trimming at V came to 1 base and at J to 9 bases, leaving 6 bases not matched to a gene. CDR3 length: 12 amino acids. The CDR3 coding sequence is TGTGCCACCTGGGATAGCCCCATTAAGAAACTCTTT. Translating gives CATWDSPIKKLF.

This chain links TRGV3 with TRGJ1 or TRGJ2. Here the J gene was assigned by germline matching of the DNA, as TCRdb has none. The CDR3 extends over 14 amino acids. CDR1 and CDR2 from the germline V gene are VTNTFY and YDVSTARD (reference sequence). Trimming at V came to 0 bases and at J to 7 bases, leaving 9 bases not matched to a gene. The CDR3 DNA follows: TGTGCCACCTGGGACAGGCCCAATTTGTATAAGAAACTCTTT. Its protein product is CATWDRPNLYKKLF.

This clone rates as medium-sized. Other DNA sequences from this sample encode an identical CDR3 as well. The chain uses TRGV9 and TRGJP. Germline CDR1 and CDR2: GITISATS and ISYDGTV (reference sequence). Germline trimming cut 5 bases from V and 7 bases from J; bases unmatched to any gene: 5. CDR3 length: 15 residues. The CDR3, as DNA: TGTGCCTTGTGGGTTAAGGAGTTGGGCAAAAAAATCAAGGTATTT. It codes for CALWVKELGKKIKVF.

This clone was counted a few times. TCRdb lists the protein of a much larger clone for this DNA, which differs at residue 8, so this is likely a read error; the protein given here is translated from the DNA itself. The rearrangement links TRGV4 to TRGJ1 or TRGJ2. In the absence of a J gene in TCRdb, the DNA was matched to germline to assign it here. CDR1 and CDR2 from the germline V gene are EGSTGY and YDSYTSSV. This CDR3 has 13 amino acids. V trimming: 5 bases; J trimming: 6 bases; junction bases outside the gene matches: 10. CDR3 protein: CATWVLYCYKKLF. The CDR3 DNA sequence: TGTGCCACCTGGGTACTATATTGTTATAAGAAACTCTTT.

This clone was recorded many times. The protein in TCRdb stems from a much larger clone and differs at residue 8 from this DNA's translation, likely a read error; here the protein is translated from the DNA. V and J are TRGV3 and TRGJP2. TCRdb records no J gene; here it was assigned by comparing the DNA to germline. The CDR3 sequence is 16 residues long. CDR1 is VTNTFY, CDR2 YDVSTARD, per germline (reference sequence). With 0 bases clipped from V and 0 bases from J, the junction kept 4 bases outside the gene matches. The CDR3 here is CATWDRGHSSDWIKTF. The CDR3 DNA follows: TGTGCCACCTGGGACAGGGGGCATAGTAGTGATTGGATCAAGACGTTT.

This clone was picked up many times. With a far larger clone one base away, a read error is the likely cause. Within the sample, other DNA sequences also encode this same CDR3. The chain recombines TRGV9 with TRGJ1 or TRGJ2. The germline V gene has CDR1 GITISATS and CDR2 ISYDGTV (reference sequence). The CDR3 is 13 amino acids. CDR3: CALWEVRFHKKLF. The CDR3 coding sequence is TGTGCCTTGTGGGAGGTGCGGTTTCATAAGAAGCTCTTT.